This T cell receptor (beta chain) comes out of a study of blood T cell repertoires in COVID-19. Background on the study: Donors in the United States, Italy and Spain gave samples during acute or convalescent COVID-19. PBMCs, B-cell-depleted T cells, or T cells provided the cDNA or gDNA that made up the material.

Original processing methods: Reference gene primer amplification in the assay estimated nucleated cell counts. Sequencing was performed with immunoSEQ multiplex PCR; in TCRdb, only in-frame clones are kept and a portion is missing. The V and J calls and clone size were taken over from that table, and D and trimming were inferred from the DNA. The repertoire holds tens of thousands of clones, around 82% seen once, with less than 9% in the top ten. Trimming shortened V by 3 bases and J by 10 bases, and 10 bases separated the two germline ends. Germline lookup yields CDR1 SGHTA and CDR2 FQGNSA. The CDR3 has 13 amino acids.

Source material: peripheral blood. This chain connects TRBV7-2 to TRBJ1-6; D remains unclear. This TCR came from a man aged 50-60 years with active or convalescent COVID-19. In DNA, the CDR3 is TGTGCCAGCAGCTTCGAGGGTCGGTCACCCCTCCACTTT. Protein sequence: CASSFEGRSPLHF.